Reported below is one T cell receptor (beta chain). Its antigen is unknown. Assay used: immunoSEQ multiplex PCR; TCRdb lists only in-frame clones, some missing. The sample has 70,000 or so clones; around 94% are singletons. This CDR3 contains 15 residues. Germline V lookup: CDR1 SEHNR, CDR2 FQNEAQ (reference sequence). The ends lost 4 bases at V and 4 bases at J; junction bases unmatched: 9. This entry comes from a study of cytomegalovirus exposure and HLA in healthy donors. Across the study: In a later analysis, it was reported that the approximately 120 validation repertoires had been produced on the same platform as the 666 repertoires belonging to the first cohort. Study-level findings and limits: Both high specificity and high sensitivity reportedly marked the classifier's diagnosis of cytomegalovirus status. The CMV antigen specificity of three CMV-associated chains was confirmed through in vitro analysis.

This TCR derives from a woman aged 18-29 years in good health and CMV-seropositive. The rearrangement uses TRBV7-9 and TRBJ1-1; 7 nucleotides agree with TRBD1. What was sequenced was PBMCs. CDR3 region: CASSSEGARGTEAFF. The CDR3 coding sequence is TGTGCCAGCAGCTCCGAGGGGGCTCGGGGCACTGAAGCTTTCTTT.